The next 28 T cell receptor beta chains were all read from a single sample in a study of early T cells in non-severe SARS-CoV-2 infection. TCRdb re-called the 5' RACE reads through MiXCR, storing one row per CDR3 protein. Of more than 70,000 distinct CDR3 sequences listed, 12% to 15% are singletons. Sequencing used whole blood. These receptors originate from an adult who was a healthcare worker with PCR-confirmed SARS-CoV-2 infection or an uninfected control (not recorded which).

This clonotype was seen only a few times. This chain joins TRBV13 and TRBJ2-3; no firm D call. This CDR3 is built from 14 residues. CDR1 PRHDT and CDR2 FYEKMQ come from the germline V gene (reference sequence). Trimming stripped 0 bases from V and 2 bases from J, with 6 bases between. CDR3 DNA: TGTGCCAGCAGCTTAGGGGGGATCACAGATACGCAGTATTTT. Its translation is CASSLGGITDTQYF. Full variable domain (missing parts from reference TRBV13 and TRBJ2-3): AAGVIQSPRHLIKEKRETATLKCYPIPRHDTVYWYQQGPGQDPQFLISFYEKMQSDKGSIPDRFSAQQFSDYHSELNMSSLELGDSALYFCASSLGGITDTQYFGPGTRLTVL.

This clonotype has only a few counts. V usage is TRBV27 and J usage is TRBJ1-1; a possible D gene is TRBD1 (5 bases). This CDR3 is built from 15 residues. V lost 1 base and J 1 base, leaving 10 bases between the germline ends. The germline gives CDR1 MNHEY, CDR2 SMNVEV (reference sequence). The DNA of the CDR3 is TGTGCCAGCAGTTTATACGCAGGACAGAACACTGAAGCTTTCTTT. It is translated as CASSLYAGQNTEAFF.

This clonotype was counted only a few times. The chain has TRBV28 and TRBJ1-1; 7 bases agree with TRBD1. Unmatched junction bases numbered 15, after V lost 6 bases and J lost 5 bases. CDR1 and CDR2 (germline): MDHEN, SYDVKM. The CDR3 spans 16 residues. The CDR3 protein is CASRYGRGHRGTEAFF. CDR3 bases: TGTGCCAGCAGGTATGGAAGGGGGCATAGGGGAACTGAAGCTTTCTTT.

J is TRBJ2-7 and V is TRBV28, with TRBD2 identical over 8 bases. The junction had 14 bases not matched to a gene; V was cut back by 7 bases and J by 6 bases. This CDR3 has 15 amino acids. The germline gives CDR1 MDHEN, CDR2 SYDVKM. CDR3 nucleotides: TGTGCCAGCACCAAACCCACGGGGGGGCCCGGCGAGCAGTACTTC. Protein sequence: CASTKPTGGPGEQYF.

This clonotype was counted between two and nine times. The genes are TRBV28 and TRBJ2-3, with D hard to call. Germline CDR1 reads MDHEN; CDR2 reads SYDVKM. V was cut by 5 bases and J by 5 bases, with 5 bases left in between. The CDR3 consists of 11 residues. The CDR3 protein is CASSKRDTQYF. The CDR3 DNA is TGTGCCAGCAGTAAACGAGATACGCAGTATTTT.

The J gene is TRBJ2-1, the V gene TRBV29-1, with 11 bases matching TRBD2. This CDR3 comprises 12 residues. Germline V gene sequence: CDR1 SQVTM, CDR2 ANQGSEA. CDR3 in amino acids: CSGGTSGNEQFF. The CDR3 DNA follows: TGCAGTGGGGGGACTAGCGGCAATGAGCAGTTCTTC.

This clonotype appeared a few times. This sequence joins TRBV18 and TRBJ2-2; D remains unclear. The CDR3 consists of 12 residues. V was shortened by 2 bases and J by 6 bases, with 4 bases between the two germline ends. Germline V gives CDR1 KGHSH, CDR2 LQKENI. CDR3 sequence reads: CASSPVAGELFF. The CDR3 bases are TGTGCCAGCTCACCAGTCGCCGGGGAGCTGTTTTTT.

This clonotype has more than one count but fewer than ten. The rearrangement joins TRBV5-8 to TRBJ2-3, with TRBD2 as a possible D gene (7 bases). This CDR3 region has 16 residues. Trimming pared 0 bases from V and 0 bases from J, leaving 11 bases between. The germline V gene has CDR1 SGHTS and CDR2 YDEGEE. CDR3 loop: CASSLGAGASTDTQYF. The DNA for the CDR3 is TGTGCCAGCAGCTTGGGGGCGGGGGCGAGCACAGATACGCAGTATTTT.

This clonotype was counted a few times. The rearrangement uses TRBV7-9 and TRBJ1-2; the D gene is possibly TRBD1 (5 bases). Trimming took off 0 bases at V and 10 bases at J, with 9 bases between the two ends. Looked up from germline, CDR1 is SEHNR and CDR2 is FQNEAQ (reference sequence). The CDR3 covers 12 residues. CDR3 in DNA: TGTGCCAGCAGCTTAGCGATGACAGACTACACCTTC. Its translation: CASSLAMTDYTF.

This clonotype was detected ten times or more. The CDR3: CASSPGQDIYGYTF. CDR3 sequence (DNA): TGTGCCAGCAGCCCGGGACAGGACATCTATGGCTACACCTTC. The chain combines TRBV6-2 or TRBV6-3 with TRBJ1-2; 8 bases map to TRBD1. Germline loops: CDR1 MNHEY, CDR2 SVGEGT. The CDR3 covers 14 residues. Trimming removed 6 bases from V and 4 bases from J; junction bases left unmatched: 7.

This clonotype was seen a few times. V gene TRBV12-3 or TRBV12-4 combines with J gene TRBJ2-1, with 10 positions matching TRBD2. Trimming removed 7 bases from V and 8 bases from J; junction bases left unmatched: 5. This CDR3 has 13 residues. The CDR3: CASIIAGGDEQFF. CDR3 coding DNA: TGTGCCAGCATCATAGCGGGGGGTGATGAGCAGTTCTTC.

V usage is TRBV6-5 and J usage is TRBJ1-2; 12 bases agree with TRBD1. This CDR3 contains 18 residues. Germline trimming cut 4 bases from V and 6 bases from J; bases unmatched to any gene: 15. CDR1 is MNHEY, CDR2 SVGAGI, per germline. CDR3 sequence: CASSFGPGQGAREDGYTF. The CDR3 DNA reads as TGTGCCAGCAGTTTCGGACCGGGACAGGGGGCTCGTGAGGATGGCTACACCTTC.

This clonotype came up a few times. This chain links TRBV6-1 with TRBJ2-6, with 9 nucleotides matching TRBD2. V dropped 9 bases and J dropped 0; count of bases not matched to a gene: 6. This CDR3 has 16 amino acids. Germline CDR1 reads MNHNS; CDR2 reads SASEGT. The CDR3 nucleotides are TGTGCCAGTTCTAGCGGGGTGATCTCTGGGGCCAACGTCCTGACTTTC. The encoded protein is CASSSGVISGANVLTF.

The chain has TRBV6-2 or TRBV6-3 and TRBJ2-1, with 7 bases that match TRBD1. The V and J ends lost 5 bases and 0 bases, in that order; junction bases with no gene match: 16. Germline V gene sequence: CDR1 MNHEY, CDR2 SVGEGT. The CDR3 length is 19 residues. CDR3 loop: CASSDARGDSQNSYNEQFF. CDR3 nucleotide sequence: TGTGCCAGCAGTGATGCGAGAGGGGACAGCCAAAACTCCTACAATGAGCAGTTCTTC.

This chain connects TRBV15 to TRBJ1-1; 7 nucleotides line up with TRBD1. This CDR3 region has 15 residues. Germline-derived CDR1 and CDR2 are LNHNV and YYDKDF (reference sequence). After removal of 5 bases from V and 1 base from J, the junction contained 7 bases not matched to a gene. Here the CDR3 reads CATSGWDSENTEAFF. The CDR3 DNA follows: TGTGCCACCAGCGGATGGGACAGCGAGAACACTGAAGCTTTCTTT.

The J gene is TRBJ2-3, the V gene TRBV28, with TRBD1 matching over 9 bases. Germline assignment: CDR1 MDHEN and CDR2 SYDVKM. V trimming: 2 bases; J trimming: 5 bases; junction bases outside the gene matches: 11. The CDR3 spans 17 residues. In nucleotides, the CDR3 is TGTGCCAGCAGTTTAACGGGACAGGGACAAGCTTTAGATACGCAGTATTTT. As protein: CASSLTGQGQALDTQYF.

In this sample, this clonotype turned up a few times. The chain employs TRBV7-6 and TRBJ1-6; TRBD1 might be the D (5 bases). The CDR3 runs to 14 residues. Trimming removed 1 base at V and 10 bases at J, with 11 bases between. Germline V gene data show CDR1 as SGHVS and CDR2 as FNYEAQ. The CDR3 loop is CASSLGGAGSPLHF. CDR3 DNA: TGTGCCAGCAGCTTAGGAGGGGCCGGATCACCCCTCCACTTT.

The CDR3 DNA sequence: TGTGCCAGCTCACTCTACCCCGAGACAGGAACTAATGAAAAACTGTTTTTT. Encoded protein: CASSLYPETGTNEKLFF. The V gene is TRBV18, the J gene TRBJ1-4; D is possibly TRBD1 (6 bases). The V and J ends lost 4 bases and 1 base respectively, with 16 bases between them. Germline CDR1 is KGHSH and CDR2 is LQKENI. CDR3 length equals 17 residues.

This clonotype was seen at least ten times. This CDR3 is CASSEAYGFNEKLFF. In DNA, the CDR3 is TGTGCCAGCAGTGAAGCGTATGGATTTAATGAAAAACTGTTTTTT. V usage is TRBV2 and J usage is TRBJ1-4; D not resolved. V dropped 0 bases and J dropped 4 bases, with 9 bases sitting between them. Germline-derived CDR1 and CDR2 are SNHLY and FYNNEI. CDR3 length: 15 amino acids.

The table lists this clonotype with a few counts. V gene TRBV29-1 combines with J gene TRBJ2-5; 9 positions agree with TRBD1. Germline lookup yields CDR1 SQVTM and CDR2 ANQGSEA. The ends lost 6 bases at V and 3 bases at J; junction bases unmatched: 5. This CDR3 is 13 amino acids long. CDR3 coding DNA: TGCAGCGTCGACGGACAGGGGAAAGAGACCCAGTACTTC. It encodes CSVDGQGKETQYF.

Only a few counts were recorded for this clonotype. The gene calls are TRBV18 and TRBJ1-1; D remains ambiguous. Between the trimmed V and J ends, which lost 3 bases and 1 base, there was a span of 12 bases. CDR1 and CDR2 (germline): KGHSH, LQKENI. The CDR3 has 15 residues. CDR3 in DNA: TGTGCCAGCTCACCGGAAGGTGTAGGGAACACTGAAGCTTTCTTT. This codes for CASSPEGVGNTEAFF.

The gene calls are TRBV20-1 and TRBJ1-2; D ambiguous. Between the trimmed V and J ends, which lost 4 bases and 4 bases, there was a span of 10 bases. Germline V lookup: CDR1 DFQATT, CDR2 SNEGSKA (reference sequence). The CDR3 covers 12 residues. DNA for the CDR3: TGCAGTGCTAACGAGGGTGGCTATGGCTACACCTTC. Its protein product is CSANEGGYGYTF.

This clonotype was seen ten or more times. The CDR3: CASSVGLTAEAFF. Written as DNA, the CDR3 is TGTGCCAGCAGCGTAGGTTTGACAGCTGAAGCTTTCTTT. V and J are TRBV9 and TRBJ1-1; perhaps TRBD1 as D (5 bases). CDR1 is SGDLS and CDR2 is YYNGEE in the germline V gene. Trimming removed 0 bases from V and 6 bases from J, with 9 bases in between. This CDR3 has 13 amino acids.

The sample holds a few counts of this clonotype. This sequence joins TRBV9 and TRBJ2-7; D call uncertain. The germline V gene has CDR1 SGDLS and CDR2 YYNGEE. The CDR3 spans 15 residues. Deletions cut 0 bases from V and 6 bases from J, with 16 bases between. Here the CDR3 reads CASSVGTGAASEQYF. DNA for the CDR3: TGTGCCAGCAGCGTAGGGACCGGTGCAGCAAGCGAGCAGTACTTC.

The rearrangement uses TRBV7-2 and TRBJ2-1; D not resolved. CDR3 length: 12 residues. Germline V lookup: CDR1 SGHTA, CDR2 FQGNSA. V was shortened by 3 bases and J by 7 bases, with 7 bases between the two germline ends. The CDR3 DNA reads TGTGCCAGCAGCTTTTCTCTAAATGAGCAGTTCTTC. Translation gives CASSFSLNEQFF.

Only a few counts were recorded for this clonotype. The rearrangement links TRBV3-1 to TRBJ2-5; D tentatively reads TRBD1 or TRBD2 (6 bases each). V was trimmed by 1 base and J by 7 bases, leaving 10 bases between them. CDR1 and CDR2 from the germline V gene are LGHDT and YNNKEL (reference sequence). The CDR3 contains 13 residues. The CDR3 reads CASSQVKGGTQYF. Written as DNA, the CDR3 is TGTGCCAGCAGCCAAGTAAAGGGGGGGACCCAGTACTTC.

This clonotype showed up many times. This chain connects TRBV14 to TRBJ2-7; D is undetermined. The CDR3 totals 14 residues. Looked up from germline, CDR1 is SGHDN and CDR2 is FVKESK. Trimming pared 4 bases from V and 0 bases from J, leaving 10 bases between. In DNA, the CDR3 is TGTGCCAGCAGCCCTGCCACAACCTCCTACGAGCAGTACTTC. This gives the protein CASSPATTSYEQYF.

The chain uses TRBV25-1 and TRBJ2-7; no clear D. V was pared by 2 bases and J by 2 bases, with 4 bases between. Germline V gene lookup returns CDR1 MGHDK and CDR2 SYGVNS. The CDR3 extends over 12 amino acids. The CDR3 loop reads CASSESPYEQYF. As DNA, the CDR3 is TGTGCCAGCAGTGAAAGCCCCTACGAGCAGTACTTC.